The sequence of this TCR beta chain was determined in a study of response to subunit inactivated influenza vaccine. Broader study findings: Authors suggested that a seasonal influenza vaccination recruits few new T cells each time.

TCRdb redid the calling of the RT-PCR reads with MiXCR, one entry per CDR3 protein. The profile covers about 780,000 distinct CDR3 sequences, with 15% to 20% appearing a single time and 11% taken by the ten largest. From germline, CDR1 is SGHVS and CDR2 FNYEAQ. The CDR3 is made up of 14 amino acids. The V end lost 1 base, the J end lost 4 bases, and 9 bases lay between the germline ends. With respect to this clonotype: The antigen is undetermined.

The receptor comes from a man in his forties or fifties who received an inactivated influenza vaccine. Source: PBMCs from blood, taken more than 4 days after vaccination. V and J are TRBV7-6 and TRBJ2-3; D unclear. This chain's CDR3 is CASSLVGFADTQYF. CDR3 DNA sequence: TGTGCCAGCAGCTTAGTAGGTTTCGCAGATACGCAGTATTTT.